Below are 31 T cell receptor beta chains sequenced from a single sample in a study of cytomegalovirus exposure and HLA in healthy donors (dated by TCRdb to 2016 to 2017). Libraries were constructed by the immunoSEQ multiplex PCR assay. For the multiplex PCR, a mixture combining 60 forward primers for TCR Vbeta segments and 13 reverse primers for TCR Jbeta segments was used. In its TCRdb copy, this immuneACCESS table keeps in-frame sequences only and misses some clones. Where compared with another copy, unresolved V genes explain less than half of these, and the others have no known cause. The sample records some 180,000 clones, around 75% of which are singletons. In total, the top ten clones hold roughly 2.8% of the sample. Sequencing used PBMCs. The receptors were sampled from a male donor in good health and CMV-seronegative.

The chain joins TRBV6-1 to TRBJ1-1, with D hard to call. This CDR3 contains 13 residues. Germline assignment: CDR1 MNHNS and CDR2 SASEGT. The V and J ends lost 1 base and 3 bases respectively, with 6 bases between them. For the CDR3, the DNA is TGTGCCAGCAGTGAAGTCAGGTACACTGAAGCTTTCTTT. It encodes CASSEVRYTEAFF.

The CDR3 reads CASSPSDRGSSYEQYF. The CDR3 DNA sequence: TGTGCCAGCAGTCCCTCGGACAGGGGTTCATCCTACGAGCAGTACTTC. The gene calls are TRBV27 and TRBJ2-5; TRBD1 agrees at 9 bases. The assigned J gene may be wrong: the sequence end matches TRBJ2-7 better. CDR3 length: 16 amino acids. CDR1 is MNHEY and CDR2 is SMNVEV in the germline V gene (reference sequence).

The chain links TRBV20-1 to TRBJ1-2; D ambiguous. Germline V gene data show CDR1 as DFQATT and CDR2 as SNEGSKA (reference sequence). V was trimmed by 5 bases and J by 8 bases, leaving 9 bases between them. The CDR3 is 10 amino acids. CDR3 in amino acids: CSARNSGYTF. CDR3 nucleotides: TGCAGTGCTCGAAACAGCGGCTACACCTTC.

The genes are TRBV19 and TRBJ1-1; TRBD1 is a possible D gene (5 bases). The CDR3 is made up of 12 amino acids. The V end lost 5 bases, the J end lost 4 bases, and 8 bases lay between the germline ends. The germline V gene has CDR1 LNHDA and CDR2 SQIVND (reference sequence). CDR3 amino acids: CASSPQGTEAFF. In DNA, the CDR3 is TGTGCCAGTAGTCCTCAGGGCACTGAAGCTTTCTTT. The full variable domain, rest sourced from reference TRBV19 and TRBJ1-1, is DGGITQSPKYLFRKEGQNVTLSCEQNLNHDAMYWYRQDPGQGLRLIYYSQIVNDFQKGDIAEGYSVSREKKESFPLTVTSAQKNPTAFYLCASSPQGTEAFFGQGTRLTVV.

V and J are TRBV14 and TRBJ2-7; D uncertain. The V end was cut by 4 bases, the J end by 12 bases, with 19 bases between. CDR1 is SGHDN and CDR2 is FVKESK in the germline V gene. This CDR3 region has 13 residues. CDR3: CASSPIGGPIPYF. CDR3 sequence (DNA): TGTGCCAGCAGCCCCATCGGCGGCCCGATCCCGTACTTC.

In nucleotides, the CDR3 is TGTGCTAGTGGCTCATATAGGGGAAAGAATGAAAAACTGTTTTTT. Translating gives CASGSYRGKNEKLFF. The rearrangement joins TRBV12-5 to TRBJ1-4; possibly TRBD1 for D (5 bases). The ends were cut back, 6 bases at V and 5 bases at J, with 16 bases in the middle. CDR1 LGHNT and CDR2 FRNRAP come from the germline V gene. The CDR3 runs 15 residues.

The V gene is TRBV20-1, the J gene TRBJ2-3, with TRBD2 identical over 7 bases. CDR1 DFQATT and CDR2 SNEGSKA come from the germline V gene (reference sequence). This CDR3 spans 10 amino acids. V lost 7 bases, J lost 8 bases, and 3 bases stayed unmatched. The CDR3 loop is CSVSGTTQYF. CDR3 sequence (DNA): TGCAGTGTCAGCGGGACTACGCAGTATTTT.

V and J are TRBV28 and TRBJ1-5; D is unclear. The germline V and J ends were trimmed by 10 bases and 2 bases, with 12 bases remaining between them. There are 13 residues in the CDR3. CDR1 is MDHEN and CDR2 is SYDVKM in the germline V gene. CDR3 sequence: CAIGVRGNQPQHF. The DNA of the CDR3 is TGTGCCATCGGGGTAAGGGGCAATCAGCCCCAGCATTTT.

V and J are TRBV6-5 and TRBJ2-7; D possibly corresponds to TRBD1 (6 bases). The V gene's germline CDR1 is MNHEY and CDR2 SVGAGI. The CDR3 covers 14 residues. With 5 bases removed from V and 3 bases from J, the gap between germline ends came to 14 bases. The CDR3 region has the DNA TGTGCCAGCAGTCTCCGACAGGCCCACTACGAGCAGTACTTC. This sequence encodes CASSLRQAHYEQYF.

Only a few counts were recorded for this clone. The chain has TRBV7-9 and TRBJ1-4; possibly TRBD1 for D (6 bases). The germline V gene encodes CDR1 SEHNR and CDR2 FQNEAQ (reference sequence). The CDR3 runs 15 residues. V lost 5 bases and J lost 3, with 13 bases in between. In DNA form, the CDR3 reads TGTGCCAGCAGCCCAGGACAGTCGGCTAATGAAAAACTGTTTTTT. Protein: CASSPGQSANEKLFF.

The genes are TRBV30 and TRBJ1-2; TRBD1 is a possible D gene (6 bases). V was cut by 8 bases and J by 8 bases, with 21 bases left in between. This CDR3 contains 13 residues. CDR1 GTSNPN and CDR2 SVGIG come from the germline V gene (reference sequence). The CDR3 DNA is TGTGCCGGCCAACCACAGGGTTCGGAAGGCTACACCTTC. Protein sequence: CAGQPQGSEGYTF.

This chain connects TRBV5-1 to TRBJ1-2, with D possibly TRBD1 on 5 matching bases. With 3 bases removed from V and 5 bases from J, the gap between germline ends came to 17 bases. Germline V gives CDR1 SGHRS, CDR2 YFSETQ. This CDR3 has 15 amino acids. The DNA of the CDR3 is TGCGCCAGCAGCTCCGGCACCTCGGGGGGATATGGCTACACCTTC. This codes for CASSSGTSGGYGYTF.

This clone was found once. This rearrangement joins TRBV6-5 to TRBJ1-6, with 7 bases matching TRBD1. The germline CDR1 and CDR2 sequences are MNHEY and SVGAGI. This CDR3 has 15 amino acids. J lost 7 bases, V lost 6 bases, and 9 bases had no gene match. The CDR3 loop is CASSRYRGENSPLHF. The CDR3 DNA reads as TGTGCCAGCAGCCGATACAGGGGAGAGAATTCACCCCTCCACTTT.

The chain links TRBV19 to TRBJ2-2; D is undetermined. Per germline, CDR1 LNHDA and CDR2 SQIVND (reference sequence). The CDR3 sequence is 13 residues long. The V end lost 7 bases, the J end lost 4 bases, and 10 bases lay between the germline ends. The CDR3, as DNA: TGTGCCAGTAATAGAGTCACCACCGGGGAGCTGTTTTTT. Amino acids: CASNRVTTGELFF.

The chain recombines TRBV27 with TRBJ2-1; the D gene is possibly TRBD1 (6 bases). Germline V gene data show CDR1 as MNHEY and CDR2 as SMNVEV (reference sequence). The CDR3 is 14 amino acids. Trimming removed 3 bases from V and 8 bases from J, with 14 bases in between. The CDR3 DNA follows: TGTGCCAGCAGTTTTATGGGGGCTTTCCATGAGCAGTTCTTC. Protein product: CASSFMGAFHEQFF.

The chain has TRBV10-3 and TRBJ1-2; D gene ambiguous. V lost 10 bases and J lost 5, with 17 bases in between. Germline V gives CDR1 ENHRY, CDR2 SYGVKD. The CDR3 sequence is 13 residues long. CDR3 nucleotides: TGTGCCACCATAGATCCCGCTTCGTATGGCTACACCTTC. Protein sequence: CATIDPASYGYTF.

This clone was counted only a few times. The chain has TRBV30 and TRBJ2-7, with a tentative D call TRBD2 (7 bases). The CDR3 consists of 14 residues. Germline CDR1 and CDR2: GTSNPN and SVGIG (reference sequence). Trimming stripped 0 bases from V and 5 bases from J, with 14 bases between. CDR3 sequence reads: CAWSVGGPADEQYF. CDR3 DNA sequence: TGTGCCTGGAGTGTGGGGGGGCCCGCCGACGAGCAGTACTTC.

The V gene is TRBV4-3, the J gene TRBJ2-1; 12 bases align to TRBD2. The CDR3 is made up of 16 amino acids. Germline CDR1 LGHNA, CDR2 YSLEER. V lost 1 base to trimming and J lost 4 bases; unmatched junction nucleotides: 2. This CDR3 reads CASSQGLAGEYNEQFF. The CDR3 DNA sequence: TGCGCCAGCAGCCAAGGACTAGCGGGAGAGTACAATGAGCAGTTCTTC.

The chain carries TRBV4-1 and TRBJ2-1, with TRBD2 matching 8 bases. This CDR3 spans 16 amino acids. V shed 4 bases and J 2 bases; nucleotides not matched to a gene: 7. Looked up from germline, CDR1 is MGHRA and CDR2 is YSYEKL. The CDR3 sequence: CASSPFGGGPYNEQFF. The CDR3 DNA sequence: TGCGCCAGCAGCCCTTTTGGCGGGGGGCCCTACAATGAGCAGTTCTTC.

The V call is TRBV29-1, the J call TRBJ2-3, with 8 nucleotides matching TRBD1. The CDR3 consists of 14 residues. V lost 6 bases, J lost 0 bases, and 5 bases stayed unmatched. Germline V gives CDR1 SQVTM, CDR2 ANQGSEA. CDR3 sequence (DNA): TGCAGCGTAGAGGACAGGGCGAGCACAGATACGCAGTATTTT. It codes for CSVEDRASTDTQYF.

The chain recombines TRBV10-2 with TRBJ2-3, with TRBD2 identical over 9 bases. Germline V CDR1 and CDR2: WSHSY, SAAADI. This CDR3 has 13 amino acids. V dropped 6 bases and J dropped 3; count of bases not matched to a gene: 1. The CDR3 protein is CASRSGGTDTQYF. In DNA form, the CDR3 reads TGCGCCAGCAGGAGCGGGGGGACAGATACGCAGTATTTT.

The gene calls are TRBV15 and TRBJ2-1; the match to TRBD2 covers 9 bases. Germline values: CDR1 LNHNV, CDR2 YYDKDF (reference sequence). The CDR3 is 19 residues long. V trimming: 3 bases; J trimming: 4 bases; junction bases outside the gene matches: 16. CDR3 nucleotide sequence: TGTGCCACCAGCAGTGTTTCCTTAGAGCGGGAGGCGGTTTACAATGAGCAGTTCTTC. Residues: CATSSVSLEREAVYNEQFF.

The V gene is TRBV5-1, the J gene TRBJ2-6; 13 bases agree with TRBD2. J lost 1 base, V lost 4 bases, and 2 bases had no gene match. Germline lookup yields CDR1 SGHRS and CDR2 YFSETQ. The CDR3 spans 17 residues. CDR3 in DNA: TGCGCCAGCAGCGGACTAGCGGGAGCGTCTGGGGCCAACGTCCTGACTTTC. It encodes CASSGLAGASGANVLTF.

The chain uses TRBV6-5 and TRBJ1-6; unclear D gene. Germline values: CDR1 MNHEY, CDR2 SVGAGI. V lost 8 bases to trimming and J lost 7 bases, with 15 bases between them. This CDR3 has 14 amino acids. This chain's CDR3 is CASRPPVANSPLHF. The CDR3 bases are TGTGCCAGCCGTCCCCCGGTCGCAAATTCACCCCTCCACTTT.

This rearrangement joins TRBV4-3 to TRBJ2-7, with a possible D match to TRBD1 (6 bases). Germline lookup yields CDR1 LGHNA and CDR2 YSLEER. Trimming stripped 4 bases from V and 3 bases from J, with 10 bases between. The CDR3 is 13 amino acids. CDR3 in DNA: TGCGCCAGCAGCCCGGGGACAATCTACGAGCAGTACTTC. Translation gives CASSPGTIYEQYF.

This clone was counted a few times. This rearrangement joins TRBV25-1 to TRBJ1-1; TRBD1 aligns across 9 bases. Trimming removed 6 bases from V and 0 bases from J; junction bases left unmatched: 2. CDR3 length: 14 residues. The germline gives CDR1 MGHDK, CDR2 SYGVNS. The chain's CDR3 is CASRTGGLNTEAFF. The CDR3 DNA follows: TGTGCCAGCAGGACAGGGGGACTGAACACTGAAGCTTTCTTT.

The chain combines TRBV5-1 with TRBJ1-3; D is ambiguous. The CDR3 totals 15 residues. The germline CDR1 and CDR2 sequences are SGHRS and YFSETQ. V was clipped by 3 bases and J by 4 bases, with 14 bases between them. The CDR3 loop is CASSSPGLDGNTIYF. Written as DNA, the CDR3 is TGCGCCAGCAGCTCCCCCGGGTTAGACGGAAACACCATATATTTT. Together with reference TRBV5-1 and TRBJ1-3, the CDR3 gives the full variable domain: KAGVTQTPRYLIKTRGQQVTLSCSPISGHRSVSWYQQTPGQGLQFLFEYFSETQRNKGNFPGRFSGRQFSNSRSEMNVSTLELGDSALYLCASSSPGLDGNTIYFGEGSWLTVV.

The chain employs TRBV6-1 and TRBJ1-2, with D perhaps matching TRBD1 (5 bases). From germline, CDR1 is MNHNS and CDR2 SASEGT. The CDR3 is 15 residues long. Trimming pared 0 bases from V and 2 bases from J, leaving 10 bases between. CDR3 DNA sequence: TGTGCCAGCAGTGAAGCAACAGGTTTGAACTATGGCTACACCTTC. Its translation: CASSEATGLNYGYTF.

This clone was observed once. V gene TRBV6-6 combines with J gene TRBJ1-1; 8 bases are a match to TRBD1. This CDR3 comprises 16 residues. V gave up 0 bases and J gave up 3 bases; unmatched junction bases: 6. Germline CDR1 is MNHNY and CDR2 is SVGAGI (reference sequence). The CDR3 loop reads CASSYSTRGQDTEAFF. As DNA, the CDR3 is TGTGCCAGCAGTTACTCCACCAGGGGGCAGGACACTGAAGCTTTCTTT.

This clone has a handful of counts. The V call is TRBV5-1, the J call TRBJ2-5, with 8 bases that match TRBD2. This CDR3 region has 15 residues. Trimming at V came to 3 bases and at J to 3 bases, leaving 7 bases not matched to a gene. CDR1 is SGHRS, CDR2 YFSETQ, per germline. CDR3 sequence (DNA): TGCGCCAGCAGCTGGCCCGGGGGGGTAAAAGAGACCCAGTACTTC. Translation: CASSWPGGVKETQYF.

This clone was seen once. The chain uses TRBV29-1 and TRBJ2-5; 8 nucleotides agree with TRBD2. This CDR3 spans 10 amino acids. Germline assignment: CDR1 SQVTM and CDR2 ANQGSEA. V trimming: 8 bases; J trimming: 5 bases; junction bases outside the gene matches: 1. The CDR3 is CSTGGETQYF. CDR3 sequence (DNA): TGCAGCACGGGGGGGGAGACCCAGTACTTC.